The 26 T cell receptor beta chains below all came from one sample that was sequenced in a study of cytomegalovirus exposure and HLA in healthy donors. Vbeta (60) and Jbeta (13) primers were used in the PCR. Clones were sequenced by immunoSEQ multiplex PCR, and TCRdb holds only the in-frame ones, with some missing. The sample includes 200,000 to 250,000 clones, 70% to 85% of them seen just once. The source material was PBMCs. Receptor source: a woman in her 40s in good health and CMV-seronegative.

The rearrangement joins TRBV6-1 to TRBJ2-3; no clear D gene. CDR3 length equals 12 residues. The V end was cut by 6 bases, the J end by 5 bases, with 9 bases between. Looked up from germline, CDR1 is MNHNS and CDR2 is SASEGT. This CDR3 reads CASRLVRDTQYF. The CDR3 bases are TGTGCCAGCAGGCTAGTCAGAGATACGCAGTATTTT.

In this sample, this clone turned up once. The V call is TRBV7-2, the J call TRBJ1-3; D is perhaps TRBD1 (6 bases). CDR3 length: 16 residues. V was cut by 5 bases and J by 4 bases, with 18 bases left in between. Germline values: CDR1 SGHTA, CDR2 FQGNSA. The CDR3 sequence is CASSVVGGADGNTIYF. For the CDR3, the DNA is TGTGCCAGCAGCGTCGTGGGGGGGGCCGACGGAAACACCATATATTTT.

V and J are TRBV2 and TRBJ2-7; D gene ambiguous. CDR3 size: 14 residues. Germline loops: CDR1 SNHLY, CDR2 FYNNEI. V was pared by 5 bases and J by 1 base, with 12 bases between. Written as DNA, the CDR3 is TGTGCCAGCAGTTTTTTGGAGCGATCCTACGAGCAGTACTTC. Amino acids: CASSFLERSYEQYF.

Only one count was recorded for this clone. This CDR3 is also generated by other DNA sequences in the sample. The chain recombines TRBV5-4 with TRBJ2-1, with 16 bases that match TRBD2. J lost 8 bases, V lost 3 bases, and 2 bases had no gene match. Germline-derived CDR1 and CDR2 are SGHNT and YYREEE (reference sequence). The CDR3 extends over 15 amino acids. CDR3 coding DNA: TGTGCCAGCAGCTCGGGACTAGCGGGGGGGCATGAGCAGTTCTTC. Its translation is CASSSGLAGGHEQFF.

This clone was observed a few times. V and J are TRBV5-1 and TRBJ1-4; D call uncertain. This CDR3 has 16 residues. Germline CDR1 SGHRS, CDR2 YFSETQ. Trimming cost V 1 base and J 1 base, with 11 bases left between them. CDR3: CASSLTAPGTNEKLFF. The DNA of the CDR3 is TGCGCCAGCAGCTTGACGGCCCCGGGAACTAATGAAAAACTGTTTTTT.

The V and J genes are TRBV2 and TRBJ1-5; 8 bases fit TRBD1. Looked up from germline, CDR1 is SNHLY and CDR2 is FYNNEI. The CDR3 extends over 13 amino acids. The J segment lost 3 bases and the V segment lost 6 bases, leaving 1 base of the junction unmatched. The CDR3 loop is CASRDRANQPQHF. CDR3 coding DNA: TGTGCCAGCAGGGACAGGGCCAATCAGCCCCAGCATTTT.

This clone was observed once. The CDR3: CAWSVSGGFVDTQYF. The CDR3 DNA sequence: TGTGCCTGGAGTGTCTCGGGGGGGTTTGTAGATACGCAGTATTTT. The chain has TRBV30 and TRBJ2-3; 8 nucleotides align to TRBD2. Germline V CDR1 and CDR2: GTSNPN, SVGIG (reference sequence). The CDR3 totals 15 residues. Trimming cost V 0 bases and J 5 bases; bases outside gene matches: 7. Full variable domain (rest looked up from reference TRBV30 and TRBJ2-3): SQTIHQWPATLVQPVGSPLSLECTVEGTSNPNLYWYRQAAGRGLQLLFYSVGIGQISSEVPQNLSASRPQDRQFILSSKKLLLSDSGFYLCAWSVSGGFVDTQYFGPGTRLTVL.

The CDR3 sequence: CASSAATSTDTQYF. The CDR3 bases are TGTGCCAGCAGTGCCGCGACTAGCACAGATACGCAGTATTTT. V and J are TRBV2 and TRBJ2-3; D not certain. With 4 bases removed from V and 0 bases from J, the gap between germline ends came to 8 bases. CDR1 SNHLY and CDR2 FYNNEI come from the germline V gene. This CDR3 comprises 14 residues.

The chain combines TRBV5-1 with TRBJ2-5, with D perhaps TRBD2 (5 bases). The CDR3 runs to 13 residues. V lost 0 bases, J lost 6 bases, and 9 bases lay in between. Germline-derived CDR1 and CDR2 are SGHRS and YFSETQ. CDR3: CASSLDGGQTQYF. The CDR3 nucleotides read TGCGCCAGCAGCTTGGATGGCGGGCAGACCCAGTACTTC.

This clone appeared once. The chain uses TRBV11-3 and TRBJ1-1, with D unresolved. The V and J ends lost 3 bases and 7 bases respectively, with 9 bases between them. CDR3 length: 12 amino acids. Germline CDR1 and CDR2: SGHNT and YENEEA. The CDR3 region is CASSLSPVEAFF. The CDR3 bases are TGTGCCAGCAGCTTGAGCCCCGTTGAAGCTTTCTTT. Full variable domain (outside the CDR3, taken from reference TRBV11-3 and TRBJ1-1): EAGVVQSPRYKIIEKKQPVAFWCNPISGHNTLYWYLQNLGQGPELLIRYENEEAVDDSQLPKDRFSAERLKGVDSTLKIQPAELGDSAVYLCASSLSPVEAFFGQGTRLTVV.

The genes are TRBV5-6 and TRBJ2-5, with 7 bases that match TRBD1. Germline assignment: CDR1 SGHDT and CDR2 YYEEEE. Trimming removed 0 bases from V and 4 bases from J; junction bases left unmatched: 3. CDR3 length: 14 amino acids. The CDR3 protein is CASSLDRGGETQYF. CDR3 nucleotide sequence: TGTGCCAGCAGCTTGGACAGGGGCGGAGAGACCCAGTACTTC.

The chain links TRBV30 to TRBJ1-3; 7 bases are shared with TRBD1. Germline V gene lookup returns CDR1 GTSNPN and CDR2 SVGIG (reference sequence). V was clipped by 3 bases and J by 0 bases; unmatched bases: 8. This CDR3 has 16 amino acids. The CDR3 loop reads CAWRIPGQNSGNTIYF. CDR3 nucleotides: TGTGCCTGGAGGATACCGGGACAGAACTCTGGAAACACCATATATTTT.

The genes are TRBV18 and TRBJ1-6, with TRBD1 matching 9 bases. This CDR3 contains 12 residues. Germline assignment: CDR1 KGHSH and CDR2 LQKENI. The CDR3 here is CATGGVNSPLHF. DNA of the CDR3: TGTGCTACAGGGGGCGTTAATTCACCCCTCCACTTT.

This rearrangement joins TRBV5-4 to TRBJ2-7; 12 bases match TRBD2. Trimming at V came to 4 bases and at J to 4 bases, leaving 6 bases not matched to a gene. The CDR3 loop spans 15 amino acids. CDR1 is SGHNT, CDR2 YYREEE, per germline (reference sequence). As DNA, the CDR3 is TGTGCCAGCAGCCTCCGGACTAGCGGGGATTACGAGCAGTACTTC. It yields the protein CASSLRTSGDYEQYF.

The V gene is TRBV7-6, the J gene TRBJ1-2; 7 bases agree with TRBD1. Per the germline V gene, CDR1 is SGHVS and CDR2 is FNYEAQ. This CDR3 region has 15 residues. V lost 5 bases and J lost 2; bases outside the gene matches: 8. CDR3 region: CASSRNGDSNYGYTF. The CDR3, as DNA: TGTGCCAGCAGCCGAAATGGGGACAGCAACTATGGCTACACCTTC.

The rearrangement links TRBV30 to TRBJ2-6, with D possibly matching TRBD1 (5 bases). V was clipped by 4 bases and J by 1 base, with 17 bases between them. Germline lookup yields CDR1 GTSNPN and CDR2 SVGIG (reference sequence). This CDR3 is built from 17 residues. The DNA for the CDR3 is TGTGCCTGGAAAAGGGGTCAGGGAAGTTCTGGGGCCAACGTCCTGACTTTC. The encoded protein is CAWKRGQGSSGANVLTF.

V is TRBV25-1 and J is TRBJ1-6, with no clear D. Germline V lookup: CDR1 MGHDK, CDR2 SYGVNS. Trimming took 4 bases from V and 5 from J, leaving 6 bases between them. This CDR3 has 13 amino acids. CDR3 DNA: TGTGCCAGCAGTGGGAGCAATAATTCACCCCTCCACTTT. Translated: CASSGSNNSPLHF.

The CDR3 region has the DNA TGTGCCAGCAGCCAGTGGACAGGGCCCCAGCCCCAGCATTTT. Its protein product is CASSQWTGPQPQHF. The rearrangement links TRBV4-2 to TRBJ1-5, with 8 positions matching TRBD1. Germline-derived CDR1 and CDR2 are LGHNA and YNFKEQ. CDR3 length equals 14 residues. V dropped 3 bases and J dropped 7; count of bases not matched to a gene: 5.

This clone was picked up a small number of times. The genes are TRBV6-1 and TRBJ1-4; the D is unclear. The CDR3 sequence is 14 residues long. Between the trimmed V and J ends, which lost 1 base and 2 bases, there was a span of 5 bases. Germline V lookup: CDR1 MNHNS, CDR2 SASEGT. The CDR3 loop is CASSEGGTNEKLFF. The CDR3 nucleotides are TGTGCCAGCAGTGAAGGAGGGACTAATGAAAAACTGTTTTTT.

This clone was found a few times. V is TRBV27 and J is TRBJ2-3; 8 bases map to TRBD1. CDR3 length: 15 residues. Germline values: CDR1 MNHEY, CDR2 SMNVEV (reference sequence). Trimming cost V 5 bases and J 2 bases; bases outside gene matches: 6. The CDR3 sequence: CASSLWDRFTDTQYF. As DNA, the CDR3 is TGTGCCAGCAGTCTCTGGGACAGGTTCACAGATACGCAGTATTTT.

In regard to this clone: Mismatch with germline at one junction end may stem from a read error. The J gene is TRBJ1-6, the V gene TRBV7-9; no clear D. CDR1 and CDR2 from the germline V gene are SEHNR and FQNEAQ (reference sequence). The CDR3 runs 14 residues. CDR3 amino acids: CSSSFHGSNSPLHF. The CDR3, as DNA: TGTTCCAGCAGCTTTCACGGGTCTAATTCACCCCTCCACTTT.

A word on this clone: Other DNA variants within this sample encode the same CDR3. V gene TRBV25-1 combines with J gene TRBJ1-4; possibly TRBD1 for D (5 bases). V lost 2 bases and J lost 7, with 11 bases in between. In germline, CDR1 is MGHDK, CDR2 SYGVNS. This CDR3 has 14 amino acids. The CDR3 coding sequence is TGTGCCAGCAGTGAAGCAGGGTCGGGTGAAAAACTGTTTTTT. Encoded protein: CASSEAGSGEKLFF.

This chain joins TRBV4-3 and TRBJ2-5, with TRBD2 as a possible D gene (7 bases). The CDR3 runs to 14 residues. Germline V gives CDR1 LGHNA, CDR2 YSLEER. Trimming removed 4 bases at V and 5 bases at J, with 14 bases between. CDR3: CASSLRGRGETQYF. The CDR3 DNA sequence: TGCGCCAGCAGCCTGCGGGGGAGGGGGGAGACCCAGTACTTC.

This clone was seen once. The gene calls are TRBV7-9 and TRBJ2-5; D not resolved. The last part of the DNA fits TRBJ2-7 better; the J call may be wrong. In germline, CDR1 is SEHNR, CDR2 FQNEAQ (reference sequence). The CDR3 covers 12 residues. CDR3 in DNA: TGTGCCAGCAGCCTCCTCCCCTACGAGCAGTACTTC. The encoded protein is CASSLLPYEQYF.

The chain recombines TRBV21-1 with TRBJ1-1; the D call in the table, TRBD1, was not verified against the DNA. TRBV21-1 is reported as a pseudogene. This CDR3 has 12 residues. The CDR3 is CASSKAGTEAFF. The CDR3 region has the DNA TGTGCCAGCAGCAAGGCAGGTACTGAAGCTTTCTTT.

The chain has TRBV7-2 and TRBJ2-7; 7 positions match TRBD1. Germline assignment: CDR1 SGHTA and CDR2 FQGNSA. V lost 5 bases to trimming and J lost 4 bases; unmatched junction nucleotides: 8. The CDR3 covers 14 residues. The CDR3 region has the DNA TGTGCCAGCAGCAGTCGGGACAGCCCTTACGAGCAGTACTTC. Translating it yields CASSSRDSPYEQYF. The entire variable domain, with the rest obtained from reference TRBV7-2 and TRBJ2-7, is as follows: GAGVSQSPSNKVTEKGKDVELRCDPISGHTALYWYRQSLGQGLEFLIYFQGNSAPDKSGLPSDRFSAERTGGSVSTLTIQRTQQEDSAVYLCASSSRDSPYEQYFGPGTRLTVT.